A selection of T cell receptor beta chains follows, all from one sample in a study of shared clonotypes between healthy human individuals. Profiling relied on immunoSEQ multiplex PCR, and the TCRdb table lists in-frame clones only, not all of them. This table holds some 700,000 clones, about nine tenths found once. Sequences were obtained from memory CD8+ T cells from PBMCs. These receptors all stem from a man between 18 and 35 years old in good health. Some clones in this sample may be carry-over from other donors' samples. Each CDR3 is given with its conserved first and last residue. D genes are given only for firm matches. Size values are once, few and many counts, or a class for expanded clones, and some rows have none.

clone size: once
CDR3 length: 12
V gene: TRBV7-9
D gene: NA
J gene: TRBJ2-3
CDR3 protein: CASSFATDTQYF
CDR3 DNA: TGTGCCAGCAGCTTTGCGACCGATACGCAGTATTTT

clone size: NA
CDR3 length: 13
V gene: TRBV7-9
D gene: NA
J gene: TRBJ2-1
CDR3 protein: CASNLEAGNEQFF
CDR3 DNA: TGTGCCAGCAACTTAGAGGCAGGAAATGAGCAGTTCTTC

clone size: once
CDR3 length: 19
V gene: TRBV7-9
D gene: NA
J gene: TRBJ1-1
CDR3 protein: CASSLAPFGGYVMNTEAFF
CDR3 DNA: TGTGCCAGCAGCTTGGCCCCTTTTGGGGGCTACGTTATGAACACTGAAGCTTTCTTT

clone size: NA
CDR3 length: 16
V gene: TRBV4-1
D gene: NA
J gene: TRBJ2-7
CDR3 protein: CASSQLPGQEAYEQYF
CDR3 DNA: TGCGCCAGCAGCCAACTCCCGGGACAAGAGGCCTACGAGCAGTACTTC

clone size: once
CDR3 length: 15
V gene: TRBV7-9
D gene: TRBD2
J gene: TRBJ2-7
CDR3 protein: CASSLRLAGPYEQYF
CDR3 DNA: TGTGCCAGCAGCCTAAGACTAGCGGGGCCCTACGAGCAGTACTTC

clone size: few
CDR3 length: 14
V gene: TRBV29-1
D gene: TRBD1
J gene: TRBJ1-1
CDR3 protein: CSVVTDRVGLGVFF
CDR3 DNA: TGCAGCGTGGTGACCGACAGGGTTGGACTGGGGGTTTTCTTT

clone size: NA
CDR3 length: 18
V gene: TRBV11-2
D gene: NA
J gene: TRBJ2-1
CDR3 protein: CASSFSPLGRSSYNEQFF
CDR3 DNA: TGTGCCAGCAGCTTTAGCCCGTTGGGCAGGAGCTCCTACAATGAGCAGTTCTTC

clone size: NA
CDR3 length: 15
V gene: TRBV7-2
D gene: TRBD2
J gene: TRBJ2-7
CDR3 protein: CASSLTRTSYYEQYF
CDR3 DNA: TGTGCCAGCAGCTTAACTCGGACTAGTTACTACGAGCAGTACTTC

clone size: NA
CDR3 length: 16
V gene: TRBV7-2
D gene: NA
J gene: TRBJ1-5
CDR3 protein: CASSLDWGGINQPQHF
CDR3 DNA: TGTGCCAGCAGCTTAGACTGGGGCGGGATAAATCAGCCCCAGCATTTT

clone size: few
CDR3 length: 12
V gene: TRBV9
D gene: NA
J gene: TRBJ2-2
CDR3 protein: CASSGNTGELFF
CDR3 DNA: TGTGCCAGCAGCGGAAACACCGGGGAGCTGTTTTTT

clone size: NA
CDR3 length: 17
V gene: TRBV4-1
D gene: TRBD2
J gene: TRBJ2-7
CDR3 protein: CASSQGRTSGKGYEQYF
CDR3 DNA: TGCGCCAGCAGCCAGGGGAGGACTAGCGGGAAAGGCTACGAGCAGTACTTC

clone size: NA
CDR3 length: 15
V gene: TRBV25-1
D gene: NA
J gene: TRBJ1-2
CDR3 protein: CASSALYGGVYGYTF
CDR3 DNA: TGTGCCAGCAGCGCGCTTTATGGGGGCGTCTATGGCTACACCTTC

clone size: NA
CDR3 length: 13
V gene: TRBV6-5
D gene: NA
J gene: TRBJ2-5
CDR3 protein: CASSYINQETQYF
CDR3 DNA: TGTGCCAGCAGTTACATAAACCAAGAGACCCAGTACTTC

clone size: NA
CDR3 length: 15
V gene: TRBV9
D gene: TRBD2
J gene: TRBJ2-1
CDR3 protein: CASSVVAGVGNEQFF
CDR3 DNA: TGTGCCAGCAGCGTAGTAGCGGGAGTCGGTAATGAGCAGTTCTTC

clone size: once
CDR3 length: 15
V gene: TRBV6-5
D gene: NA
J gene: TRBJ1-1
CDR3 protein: CASSHYRVPNTEAFF
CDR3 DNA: TGTGCCAGCAGTCACTACAGGGTTCCAAACACTGAAGCTTTCTTT

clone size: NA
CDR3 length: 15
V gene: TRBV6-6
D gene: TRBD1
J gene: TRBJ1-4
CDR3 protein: CASSYLDRAGEKLFF
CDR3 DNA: TGTGCCAGCAGTTACCTGGACAGGGCGGGTGAAAAACTGTTTTTT

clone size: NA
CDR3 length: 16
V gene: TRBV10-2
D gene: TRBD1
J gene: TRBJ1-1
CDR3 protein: CASSPDRGKGNTEAFF
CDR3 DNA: TGCGCCAGCAGTCCGGACAGGGGTAAGGGGAACACTGAAGCTTTCTTT

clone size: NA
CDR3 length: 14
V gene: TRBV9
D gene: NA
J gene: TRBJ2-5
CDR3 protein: CASSVESSRRTQYF
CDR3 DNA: TGTGCCAGCAGCGTAGAATCGAGCCGGCGGACCCAGTACTTC

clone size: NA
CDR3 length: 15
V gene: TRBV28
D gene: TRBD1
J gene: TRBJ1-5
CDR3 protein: CASRITGVSNQPQHF
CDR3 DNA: TGTGCCAGCAGGATAACAGGGGTTAGCAATCAGCCCCAGCATTTT

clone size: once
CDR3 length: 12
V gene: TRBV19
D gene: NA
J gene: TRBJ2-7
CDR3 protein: CASSNQGIEQYF
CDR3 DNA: TGTGCCAGTAGTAATCAGGGGATCGAGCAGTACTTC

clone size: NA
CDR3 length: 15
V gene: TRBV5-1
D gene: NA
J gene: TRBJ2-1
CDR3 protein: CASSLGTFGEGEQFF
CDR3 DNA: TGCGCCAGCAGCTTGGGAACCTTCGGGGAAGGTGAGCAGTTCTTC

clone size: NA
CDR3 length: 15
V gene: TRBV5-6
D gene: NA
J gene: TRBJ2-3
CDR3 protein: CASSSSWTSTDTQYF
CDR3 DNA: TGTGCCAGCAGCTCCTCATGGACTAGCACAGATACGCAGTATTTT

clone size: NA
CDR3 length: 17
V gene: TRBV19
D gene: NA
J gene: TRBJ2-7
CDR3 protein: CASSILGHSTPPYEQYF
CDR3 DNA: TGTGCCAGTAGTATCTTGGGGCACAGCACGCCGCCCTACGAGCAGTACTTC

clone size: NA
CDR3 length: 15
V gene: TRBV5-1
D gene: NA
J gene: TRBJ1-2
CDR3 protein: CASSLEAGANYGYTF
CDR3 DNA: TGCGCCAGCAGCTTGGAGGCAGGCGCTAACTATGGCTACACCTTC

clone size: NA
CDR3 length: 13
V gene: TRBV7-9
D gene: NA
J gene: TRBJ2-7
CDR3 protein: CASSFGGGYEQYF
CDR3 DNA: TGTGCCAGCAGCTTCGGGGGAGGCTACGAGCAGTACTTC

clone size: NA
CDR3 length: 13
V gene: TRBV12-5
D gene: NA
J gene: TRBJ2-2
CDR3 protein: CASGTTGRGELFF
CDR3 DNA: TGTGCTAGTGGTACGACAGGCCGAGGGGAGCTGTTTTTT

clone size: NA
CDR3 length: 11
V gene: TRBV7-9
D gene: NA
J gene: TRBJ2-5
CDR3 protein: CASSPGGPQYF
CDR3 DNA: TGTGCCAGCAGCCCAGGGGGGCCCCAGTACTTC

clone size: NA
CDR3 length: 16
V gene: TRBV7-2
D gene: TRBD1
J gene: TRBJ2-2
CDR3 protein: CASSFWTGVFTGELFF
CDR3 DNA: TGTGCCAGCAGCTTTTGGACAGGGGTCTTCACCGGGGAGCTGTTTTTT

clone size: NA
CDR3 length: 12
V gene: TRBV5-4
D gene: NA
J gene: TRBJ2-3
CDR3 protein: CASSYNADTQYF
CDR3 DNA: TGTGCCAGCAGCTACAACGCGGATACGCAGTATTTT

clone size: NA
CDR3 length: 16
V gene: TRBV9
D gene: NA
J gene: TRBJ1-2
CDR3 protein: CASSVAPGHLSYGYTF
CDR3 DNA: TGTGCCAGCAGCGTAGCTCCGGGACACCTCTCCTATGGCTACACCTTC